The 32 T cell receptor beta chains below all came from one sample that was sequenced in a study of post-analysis software for immune sequencing data. These receptors lack a known antigen. The TCR beta cDNA libraries contained unique molecular identifiers. Each CDR3 protein gets one entry after TCRdb re-called the PCR reads with MiXCR. The data show 820,000 or so distinct CDR3 sequences, with roughly 50% seen just once and approximately 4.2% held by the top ten. Study conclusions and caveats: TRBV5-6, TRBV5-1 and TRBV20-1 were among four or five TRBV segments more frequent in patients than controls.

The material sequenced was blood. Receptor source: a girl between 10 and 17 years old with multiple sclerosis.

The gene calls are TRBV2 and TRBJ2-1; 10 positions match TRBD2. The CDR3 loop spans 19 amino acids. J gave up 0 bases and V 3 bases, and 11 bases lay outside the gene matches. Germline V lookup: CDR1 SNHLY, CDR2 FYNNEI. CDR3 loop: CASSDPGLAAKSSYNEQFF. The CDR3 DNA reads as TGTGCCAGCAGTGACCCCGGACTAGCGGCGAAGAGCTCCTACAATGAGCAGTTCTTC. Looking up the rest from reference TRBV2 and TRBJ2-1 gives the full variable domain: EPEVTQTPSHQVTQMGQEVILRCVPISNHLYFYWYRQILGQKVEFLVSFYNNEISEKSEIFDDQFSVERPDGSNFTLKIRSTKLEDSAMYFCASSDPGLAAKSSYNEQFFGPGTRLTVL.

The V call is TRBV7-9, the J call TRBJ2-5; tentatively, D is TRBD1 or TRBD2 (5 bases each). Between the trimmed V and J ends, which lost 4 bases and 2 bases, there was a span of 17 bases. The CDR3 is made up of 16 amino acids. The germline V gene encodes CDR1 SEHNR and CDR2 FQNEAQ (reference sequence). CDR3 residues: CASSSGLEHPQETQYF. The CDR3 region has the DNA TGTGCCAGCAGCTCGGGGCTGGAGCACCCACAAGAGACCCAGTACTTC. Using reference TRBV7-9 and TRBJ2-5 for the parts outside the CDR3, the full variable domain is DTGVSQNPRHKITKRGQNVTFRCDPISEHNRLYWYRQTLGQGPEFLTYFQNEAQLEKSRLLSDRFSAERPKGSFSTLEIQRTEQGDSAMYLCASSSGLEHPQETQYFGPGTRLLVL.

J is TRBJ2-7 and V is TRBV29-1; D is possibly TRBD1 or TRBD2 (5 bases each). Germline V gives CDR1 SQVTM, CDR2 ANQGSEA. This CDR3 spans 14 amino acids. Trimming stripped 6 bases from V and 9 bases from J, with 24 bases between. CDR3 sequence (DNA): TGCAGCGTCGAGGGGCGGCTCGGGGCCTCTTCGCAGTACTTC. Its translation: CSVEGRLGASSQYF.

V gene TRBV20-1 combines with J gene TRBJ2-1; 11 bases are shared with TRBD2. Unmatched junction bases numbered 11, after V lost 6 bases and J lost 10 bases. Germline V gives CDR1 DFQATT, CDR2 SNEGSKA (reference sequence). The CDR3 totals 14 residues. CDR3 coding DNA: TGCAGTGCCACGGGACTAGCGGCCCAGGGGGAGCAGTTCTTC. Protein product: CSATGLAAQGEQFF.

The V and J genes are TRBV6-5 and TRBJ2-3, with TRBD2 matching 10 bases. Trimming took 4 bases from V and 4 from J; bases not matched to a gene: 11. The CDR3 has 17 residues. Per germline, CDR1 MNHEY and CDR2 SVGAGI. The CDR3 reads CASSCSGLARPADTQYF. Written as DNA, the CDR3 is TGTGCCAGCAGTTGCTCGGGACTAGCGAGACCAGCAGATACGCAGTATTTT.

The rearrangement uses TRBV6-5 and TRBJ2-7; D gene unclear. Judging by the DNA end, TRBJ2-5 fits better; the J call may be wrong. The CDR3 has 13 amino acids. Germline V lookup: CDR1 MNHEY, CDR2 SVGAGI. The CDR3 protein is CASSQDGLRTQYF. The CDR3 DNA reads TGTGCCAGCAGCCAAGACGGGCTCCGGACCCAGTACTTC.

The chain links TRBV14 to TRBJ2-1, with D uncertain. Germline assignment: CDR1 SGHDN and CDR2 FVKESK. The V gene lost 4 bases and the J gene lost 0 bases, with 4 bases spanning the gap. The CDR3 is 13 amino acids. The CDR3 loop reads CASSRFSYNEQFF. The CDR3 DNA is TGTGCCAGCAGCCGCTTCTCCTACAATGAGCAGTTCTTC.

V and J are TRBV14 and TRBJ2-3; no clear D. Germline V gene sequence: CDR1 SGHDN, CDR2 FVKESK. This CDR3 contains 16 residues. V shed 3 bases and J shed 2 bases, with 15 bases lying between them. The CDR3 coding sequence is TGTGCCAGCAGCCAGTGGGGAAGTCTGAACACAGATACGCAGTATTTT. It translates to CASSQWGSLNTDTQYF.

This clonotype was observed a few times. This chain uses TRBV27 with TRBJ1-1; possible D gene TRBD1, 5 bases. CDR1 is MNHEY and CDR2 is SMNVEV in the germline V gene (reference sequence). The CDR3 contains 13 residues. The ends were cut back, 6 bases at V and 6 bases at J, with 14 bases in the middle. For the CDR3, the DNA is TGTGCCAGCAGACCTGCAGGGTATCCTGAAGCTTTCTTT. Amino acids: CASRPAGYPEAFF.

The chain has TRBV6-6 and TRBJ1-2, with D hard to call. Germline CDR1 reads MNHNY; CDR2 reads SVGAGI (reference sequence). There are 13 residues in the CDR3. The ends were cut back, 2 bases at V and 6 bases at J, with 10 bases in the middle. CDR3 protein: CASSYREDHGYTF. CDR3 in DNA: TGTGCCAGCAGTTACCGCGAGGATCATGGCTACACCTTC.

In its sample, this clonotype was seen a few times. The V and J genes are TRBV9 and TRBJ2-7; D remains ambiguous. The CDR3 spans 11 residues. Trimming shortened V by 0 bases and J by 12 bases, and 10 bases separated the two germline ends. Per the germline V gene, CDR1 is SGDLS and CDR2 is YYNGEE. The DNA for the CDR3 is TGTGCCAGCAGCGTAGCCCTCGTTTGGTACTTC. Its protein product is CASSVALVWYF.

This rearrangement joins TRBV20-1 to TRBJ2-7; D may correspond to TRBD1 or TRBD2 (5 bases each). The ends were cut back, 0 bases at V and 3 bases at J, with 12 bases in the middle. The germline gives CDR1 DFQATT, CDR2 SNEGSKA (reference sequence). The length of the CDR3 is 14 residues. In DNA, the CDR3 is TGCAGTGCTAGAGACGTACAGGAGGACTACGAGCAGTACTTC. The encoded protein is CSARDVQEDYEQYF.

This clonotype was counted many times. The CDR3 sequence: CASSLVAGPSYEQYF. CDR3 coding DNA: TGCGCCAGCAGCTTGGTTGCGGGTCCCTCCTACGAGCAGTACTTC. The chain joins TRBV5-1 to TRBJ2-7; TRBD2 might be the D (5 bases). CDR3 length equals 15 residues. The V end was cut by 0 bases, the J end by 0 bases, with 10 bases between. CDR1 and CDR2 (germline): SGHRS, YFSETQ.

The sample holds one count of this clonotype. This rearrangement joins TRBV29-1 to TRBJ1-3; the D is unclear. From germline, CDR1 is SQVTM and CDR2 ANQGSEA. This CDR3 contains 11 residues. Trimming removed 3 bases at V and 4 bases at J, with 4 bases between. CDR3 nucleotide sequence: TGCAGCGTTGATTCGGGAAACACCATATATTTT. Translated: CSVDSGNTIYF.

A single count supports this clonotype. V and J are TRBV13 and TRBJ2-1, with 9 bases fitting TRBD1. The CDR3 sequence is 15 residues long. The V gene end was trimmed by 5 bases and the J gene end by 8 bases; junction bases not matched to a gene: 10. The germline CDR1 and CDR2 sequences are PRHDT and FYEKMQ (reference sequence). The CDR3 DNA sequence: TGTGCCAGCAGCATCGGGACAGGGTACCCCGATGAGCAGTTCTTC. It encodes CASSIGTGYPDEQFF.

A few counts support this clonotype. The V call is TRBV2, the J call TRBJ2-7, with D hard to call. Between the trimmed V and J ends, which lost 6 bases and 2 bases, there was a span of 5 bases. The germline V gene has CDR1 SNHLY and CDR2 FYNNEI. The CDR3 spans 11 residues. The CDR3 DNA reads TGTGCCAGCAGGGATCCCTACGAGCAGTACTTC. This sequence encodes CASRDPYEQYF. Together with reference TRBV2 and TRBJ2-7, the CDR3 gives the full variable domain: EPEVTQTPSHQVTQMGQEVILRCVPISNHLYFYWYRQILGQKVEFLVSFYNNEISEKSEIFDDQFSVERPDGSNFTLKIRSTKLEDSAMYFCASRDPYEQYFGPGTRLTVT.

The chain has TRBV7-2 and TRBJ2-3; TRBD2 might be the D (6 bases). Between the trimmed V and J ends, which lost 5 bases and 1 base, there was a span of 19 bases. This CDR3 comprises 17 residues. Germline CDR1 and CDR2: SGHTA and FQGNSA. CDR3 coding DNA: TGTGCCAGCAGCCTAAGACTAGGTGGTATGGGCACAGATACGCAGTATTTT. This translates into CASSLRLGGMGTDTQYF.

This clonotype was seen just once. J is TRBJ2-3 and V is TRBV7-3, with 8 positions matching TRBD2. This CDR3 has 15 amino acids. CDR1 SGHTA and CDR2 FQGTGA come from the germline V gene. The V and J ends lost 1 base and 4 bases, in that order; junction bases with no gene match: 4. Written as DNA, the CDR3 is TGTGCCAGCAGCTTAAACGGGAGGGTGGCAGATACGCAGTATTTT. Encoded protein: CASSLNGRVADTQYF.

This sequence joins TRBV6-1 and TRBJ1-1, with D tentatively TRBD1 (5 bases). The CDR3 runs to 14 residues. From germline, CDR1 is MNHNS and CDR2 SASEGT. The germline V and J ends were trimmed by 10 bases and 1 base, with 16 bases remaining between them. The CDR3 DNA is TGTGCCACCACCAGGGTGGGAAGGAACACTGAAGCTTTCTTT. Protein sequence: CATTRVGRNTEAFF.

This clonotype was counted a single time. This chain links TRBV9 with TRBJ1-2, with 7 nucleotides matching TRBD1. Germline V gene data show CDR1 as SGDLS and CDR2 as YYNGEE. There are 14 residues in the CDR3. The V segment lost 3 bases and the J segment 3 bases; nucleotides outside the gene matches: 5. The CDR3 DNA reads as TGTGCCAGCAGCGCTGGGGACAGCTACTATGGCTACACCTTC. Its protein is CASSAGDSYYGYTF.

J is TRBJ1-2 and V is TRBV6-1, with D perhaps TRBD1 (5 bases). The germline CDR1 and CDR2 sequences are MNHNS and SASEGT. The CDR3 totals 16 residues. V dropped 6 bases and J dropped 1 base, with 18 bases sitting between them. CDR3 sequence reads: CASSPGRGYLNYGYTF. CDR3 coding DNA: TGTGCCAGCAGCCCCGGGAGGGGCTACCTTAACTATGGCTACACCTTC.

This rearrangement joins TRBV20-1 to TRBJ2-1; perhaps TRBD2 as D (6 bases). The CDR3 has 13 amino acids. Trimming shortened V by 6 bases and J by 5 bases, and 14 bases separated the two germline ends. Germline V gene lookup returns CDR1 DFQATT and CDR2 SNEGSKA (reference sequence). CDR3 DNA: TGCAGTGCCTCGGGACTCCTTGACAATGAGCAGTTCTTC. This sequence encodes CSASGLLDNEQFF.

The chain couples TRBV15 to TRBJ1-5, with 10 bases aligning to TRBD1. The CDR3 covers 18 residues. J was trimmed by 0 bases and V by 5 bases; bases with no gene match: 10. Germline V gene data show CDR1 as LNHNV and CDR2 as YYDKDF (reference sequence). The CDR3 DNA follows: TGTGCCACCAGCGAAGGGACAGGGGCCGCATATAGCAATCAGCCCCAGCATTTT. It is translated as CATSEGTGAAYSNQPQHF.

The gene calls are TRBV20-1 and TRBJ2-3, with 7 nucleotides matching TRBD2. The CDR3 length is 14 residues. Germline trimming cut 3 bases from V and 4 bases from J; bases unmatched to any gene: 7. Looked up from germline, CDR1 is DFQATT and CDR2 is SNEGSKA (reference sequence). The CDR3: CSARGGSVADTQYF. CDR3 bases: TGCAGTGCTAGGGGAGGGAGTGTCGCAGATACGCAGTATTTT.

This chain joins TRBV28 and TRBJ2-1, with D perhaps matching TRBD2 (5 bases). The CDR3 is made up of 14 amino acids. V lost 5 bases, J lost 9 bases, and 17 bases lay in between. CDR1 is MDHEN, CDR2 SYDVKM, per germline. CDR3 loop: CASSPSFREIEQFF. In DNA form, the CDR3 reads TGTGCCAGCAGTCCCTCCTTTCGGGAAATTGAGCAGTTCTTC.

This clonotype was detected only a few times. The rearrangement joins TRBV5-1 to TRBJ2-2; the D gene could be TRBD1 or TRBD2 (5 bases each). From germline, CDR1 is SGHRS and CDR2 YFSETQ. CDR3 length: 14 amino acids. The ends were cut back, 0 bases at V and 6 bases at J, with 9 bases in the middle. CDR3 DNA: TGCGCCAGCAGCTTGGCCGGGGACGCCGGGGAGCTGTTTTTT. Amino acids: CASSLAGDAGELFF.

For the CDR3, the DNA is TGTGCCAGCAGCCTACCGGCTTGTGTCGAGCAGTACTTC. Its protein product is CASSLPACVEQYF. The chain has TRBV2 and TRBJ2-5; no definite D call. Gene TRBJ2-7 matches the end of the DNA better, so the J call may be wrong. Looked up from germline, CDR1 is SNHLY and CDR2 is FYNNEI. This CDR3 spans 13 amino acids.

The chain carries TRBV20-1 and TRBJ2-3, with D unresolved. The V gene lost 6 bases and the J gene lost 4 bases, with 17 bases spanning the gap. The germline V gene encodes CDR1 DFQATT and CDR2 SNEGSKA (reference sequence). This CDR3 region has 14 residues. CDR3 sequence (DNA): TGCAGTGCCCGTCTAATAGTTCAGTCAGATACGCAGTATTTT. Translated: CSARLIVQSDTQYF.

This chain connects TRBV5-1 to TRBJ2-1, with a tentative D call TRBD1 (6 bases). The CDR3 spans 11 residues. Between the trimmed V and J ends, which lost 2 bases and 10 bases, there was a span of 7 bases. Germline values: CDR1 SGHRS, CDR2 YFSETQ. The CDR3 bases are TGCGCCAGCAGCTTCCAGGGGGAGCAGTTCTTC. Protein: CASSFQGEQFF.

About this clonotype: Germline is not matched at one junction end, which may reflect a read error. CDR3 sequence reads: CASSKAGGPYNEQFF. The CDR3 bases are TGTGCCAGCAGTAAAGCGGGAGGGCCTTACAATGAGCAGTTCTTC. The rearrangement links TRBV6-1 to TRBJ2-1; 10 bases align to TRBD2. This CDR3 spans 15 amino acids. CDR1 is MNHNS and CDR2 is SASEGT in the germline V gene.

The J gene is TRBJ1-5, the V gene TRBV2; D possibly corresponds to TRBD1 (5 bases). The CDR3 spans 15 residues. Germline CDR1 reads SNHLY; CDR2 reads FYNNEI. The V and J ends lost 6 bases and 2 bases respectively, with 14 bases between them. The CDR3 DNA is TGTGCCAGCAGGGGGGTTCGAAATGGCAATCAGCCCCAGCATTTT. Protein sequence: CASRGVRNGNQPQHF.

The CDR3 spells CATGTGLRGNEQFF. The CDR3 DNA reads TGTGCCACCGGCACAGGTTTGCGGGGCAATGAGCAGTTCTTC. The genes are TRBV15 and TRBJ2-1; D possibly corresponds to TRBD2 (6 bases). The CDR3 length is 14 residues. Germline lookup yields CDR1 LNHNV and CDR2 YYDKDF (reference sequence). V lost 8 bases, J lost 6 bases, and 17 bases lay in between.